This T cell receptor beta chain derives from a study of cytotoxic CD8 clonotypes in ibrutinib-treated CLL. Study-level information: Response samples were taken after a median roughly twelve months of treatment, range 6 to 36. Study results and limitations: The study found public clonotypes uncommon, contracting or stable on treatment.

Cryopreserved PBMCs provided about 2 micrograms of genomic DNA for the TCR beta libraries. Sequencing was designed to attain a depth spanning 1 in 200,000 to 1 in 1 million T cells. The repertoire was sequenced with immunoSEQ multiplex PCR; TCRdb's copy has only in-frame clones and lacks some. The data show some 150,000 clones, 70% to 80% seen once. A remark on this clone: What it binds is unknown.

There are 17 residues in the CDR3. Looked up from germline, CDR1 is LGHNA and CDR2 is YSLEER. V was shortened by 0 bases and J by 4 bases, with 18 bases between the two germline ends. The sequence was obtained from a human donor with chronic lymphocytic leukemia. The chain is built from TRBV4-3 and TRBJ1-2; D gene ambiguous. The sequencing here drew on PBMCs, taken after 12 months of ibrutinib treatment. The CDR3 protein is CASSQDTLEGWSYGYTF. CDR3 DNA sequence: TGCGCCAGCAGCCAAGATACCCTTGAGGGCTGGTCCTATGGCTACACCTTC.